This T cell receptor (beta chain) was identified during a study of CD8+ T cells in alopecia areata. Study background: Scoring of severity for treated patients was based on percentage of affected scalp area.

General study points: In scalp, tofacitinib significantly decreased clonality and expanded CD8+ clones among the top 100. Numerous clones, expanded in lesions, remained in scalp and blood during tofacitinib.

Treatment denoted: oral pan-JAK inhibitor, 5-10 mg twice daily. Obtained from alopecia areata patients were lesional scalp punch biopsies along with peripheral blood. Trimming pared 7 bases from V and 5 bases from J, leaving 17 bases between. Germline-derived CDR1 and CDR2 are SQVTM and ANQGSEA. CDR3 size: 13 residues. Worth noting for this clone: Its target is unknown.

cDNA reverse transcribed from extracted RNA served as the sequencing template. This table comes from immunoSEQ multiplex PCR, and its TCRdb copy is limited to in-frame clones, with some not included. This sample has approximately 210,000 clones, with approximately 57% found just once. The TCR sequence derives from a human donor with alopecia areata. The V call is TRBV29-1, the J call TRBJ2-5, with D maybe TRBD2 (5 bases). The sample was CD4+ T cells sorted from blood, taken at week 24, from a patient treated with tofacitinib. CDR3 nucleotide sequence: TGCAGCGCCCAAGGAGGCCGGCGGGAGACCCAGTACTTC. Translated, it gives CSAQGGRRETQYF. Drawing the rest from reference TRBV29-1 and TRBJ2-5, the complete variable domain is SAVISQKPSRDICQRGTSLTIQCQVDSQVTMMFWYRQQPGQSLTLIATANQGSEATYESGFVIDKFPISRPNLTFSTLTVSNMSPEDSSIYLCSAQGGRRETQYFGPGTRLLVL.